The TCR beta chain described here comes from a study of CXCR3-negative and CXCR3-positive naive CD8 T cells. The TRB cDNA libraries were prepared by 5' RACE with UMI labels. One entry per CDR3 protein, without DNA, is what TCRdb gives after re-calling the 5' RACE reads. The sample has 50,000 to 65,000 distinct CDR3 sequences; the top ten hold more than 3.5%. The CDR3 covers 11 residues. The sample comprised naive CXCR3- CD8+ T cells from blood. Subset specified: CD45RO-CCR7+CD27+CD95- naive CD8+ T cells lacking CXCR3 (TNR3-). This chain connects TRBV23-1 to TRBJ1-2; TCRdb's D call of TRBD1 is untestable without DNA. TRBV23-1 is annotated as an ORF whose role is uncertain. This clonotype was obtained from a human donor in good health. Some clones in this sample may be carry-over from other donors' samples. The CDR3 reads CAGRQGNGYTF.